The clone carrying this T cell receptor (beta chain) was counted only a few times. This specimen comes from a study of T-cell memory formation after mild COVID-19. A single record per CDR3 protein comes from TCRdb applying MiXCR to the 5' RACE reads. This sample has under 300,000 distinct CDR3 sequences, with 8% to 9% found just once. This CDR3 has 15 residues. V was clipped by 0 bases and J by 6 bases, with 14 bases between them. Germline-derived CDR1 and CDR2 are SQVTM and ANQGSEA. Sequenced input: PBMCs or a T cell subset sorted from them (not recorded which). The gene calls are TRBV29-1 and TRBJ2-2, with D tentatively TRBD1 (6 bases). The clonotype originates from a man aged 18 to 29 who had mild COVID-19 (a few samples of this study predate the infection). Cell type and time point are not known. The CDR3 DNA reads as TGCAGCGTTGAAGATCCTCAGGGGTTGGCCGGGGAGCTGTTTTTT. Amino acid sequence: CSVEDPQGLAGELFF.